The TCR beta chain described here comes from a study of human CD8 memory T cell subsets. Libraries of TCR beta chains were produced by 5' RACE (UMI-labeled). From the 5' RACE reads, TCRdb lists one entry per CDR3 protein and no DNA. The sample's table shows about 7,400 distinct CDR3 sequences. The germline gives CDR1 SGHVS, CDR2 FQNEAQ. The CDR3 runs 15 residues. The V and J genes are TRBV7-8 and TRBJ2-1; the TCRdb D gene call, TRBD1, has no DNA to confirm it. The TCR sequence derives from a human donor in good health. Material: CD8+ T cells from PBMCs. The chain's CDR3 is CASSAGAGNYNEQFF.